What follows are 24 T cell receptor beta chains derived from one specimen sequenced in a study of blood T cell repertoires in COVID-19. Data came from immunoSEQ multiplex PCR; TCRdb stores just in-frame clones and leaves some out. The sample yields tens of thousands of clones, roughly nine tenths seen once. Sequencing was done on a sample of peripheral blood. These receptors originate from a man in his fifties with active COVID-19.

This chain connects TRBV18 to TRBJ1-5, with TRBD1 matching 7 bases. Germline CDR1 reads KGHSH; CDR2 reads LQKENI. V lost 8 bases to trimming and J lost 2 bases; unmatched junction nucleotides: 9. The CDR3 is 15 residues long. CDR3 coding DNA: TGTGCCAGCCTTCACAGGGGTATGGGCAATCAGCCCCAGCATTTT. This encodes CASLHRGMGNQPQHF.

The V and J genes are TRBV28 and TRBJ2-1; 14 bases map to TRBD2. Per germline, CDR1 MDHEN and CDR2 SYDVKM. This CDR3 is 21 amino acids long. With V trimmed by 4 bases and J by 0 bases, 14 bases remained unmatched. The CDR3 DNA is TGTGCCAGCAGTTACTTTTCCGGGACTAGCGGGAGATTTAGCTCCTACAATGAGCAGTTCTTC. It codes for CASSYFSGTSGRFSSYNEQFF. The variable domain in full, completed from reference TRBV28 and TRBJ2-1, reads DVKVTQSSRYLVKRTGEKVFLECVQDMDHENMFWYRQDPGLGLRLIYFSYDVKMKEKGDIPEGYSVSREKKERFSLILESASTNQTSMYLCASSYFSGTSGRFSSYNEQFFGPGTRLTVL.

This chain links TRBV5-1 with TRBJ1-1; D is unclear. V was clipped by 4 bases and J by 0 bases, with 13 bases between them. In germline, CDR1 is SGHRS, CDR2 YFSETQ. The CDR3 totals 15 residues. DNA of the CDR3: TGCGCCAGCAGCCAAGGAAGTACAGTGAACACTGAAGCTTTCTTT. It encodes CASSQGSTVNTEAFF.

The J gene is TRBJ1-2, the V gene TRBV5-8; D gene ambiguous. The CDR3 totals 14 residues. Trimming shortened V by 1 base and J by 1 base, and 8 bases separated the two germline ends. Germline V gives CDR1 SGHTS, CDR2 YDEGEE. This chain's CDR3 is CASSLLAVNYGYTF. CDR3 sequence (DNA): TGTGCCAGCAGCTTGCTCGCAGTTAACTATGGCTACACCTTC.

V gene TRBV2 combines with J gene TRBJ2-1, with a tentative D call TRBD2 (5 bases). V lost 7 bases and J lost 8, with 18 bases in between. CDR1 SNHLY and CDR2 FYNNEI come from the germline V gene. This CDR3 has 14 residues. Here the CDR3 reads CASTRTLLSDEQFF. CDR3 DNA: TGTGCCAGCACTAGGACTCTTTTATCGGATGAGCAGTTCTTC. Using reference TRBV2 and TRBJ2-1 for the parts outside the CDR3, the full variable domain is EPEVTQTPSHQVTQMGQEVILRCVPISNHLYFYWYRQILGQKVEFLVSFYNNEISEKSEIFDDQFSVERPDGSNFTLKIRSTKLEDSAMYFCASTRTLLSDEQFFGPGTRLTVL.

The chain joins TRBV5-1 to TRBJ2-5; 13 bases align to TRBD2. V trimming: 2 bases; J trimming: 4 bases; junction bases outside the gene matches: 5. This CDR3 is built from 16 residues. Germline V gene lookup returns CDR1 SGHRS and CDR2 YFSETQ. CDR3 sequence: CASSLRTSGSVETQYF. In DNA, the CDR3 is TGCGCCAGCAGCTTAAGGACTAGCGGGAGTGTAGAGACCCAGTACTTC.

The CDR3: CASRSQGGGTDTQYF. DNA of the CDR3: TGTGCCAGCAGGTCACAGGGGGGGGGCACAGATACGCAGTATTTT. J is TRBJ2-3 and V is TRBV6-5, with D possibly TRBD1 on 8 matching bases. The CDR3 spans 15 residues. Trimming cost V 6 bases and J 1 base, with 14 bases left between them. The germline V gene has CDR1 MNHEY and CDR2 SVGAGI.

The rearrangement joins TRBV24-1 to TRBJ2-3; a possible D gene is TRBD1 (6 bases). Trimming cost V 1 base and J 0 bases, with 10 bases left between them. There are 16 residues in the CDR3. Germline-derived CDR1 and CDR2 are KGHDR and SFDVKD. CDR3 residues: CATSDFPRGSTDTQYF. The CDR3 nucleotides read TGTGCCACCAGTGATTTTCCCAGGGGTAGCACAGATACGCAGTATTTT.

This clone has a single count. The genes are TRBV10-1 and TRBJ2-3, with TRBD2 matching 11 bases. The CDR3 has 15 residues. Germline V gives CDR1 WNHNN, CDR2 SYGVQD (reference sequence). V was pared by 7 bases and J by 3 bases, with 6 bases of the junction left unmatched. Written as DNA, the CDR3 is TGCGCCAGCATAGAGACTAGCGGGAATACAGATACGCAGTATTTT. Translation: CASIETSGNTDTQYF.

This clone has just one count. The CDR3 loop reads CASSKTVVSGNTIYF. The CDR3 coding sequence is TGTGCCAGCAGTAAGACAGTCGTTTCTGGAAACACCATATATTTT. The J gene is TRBJ1-3, the V gene TRBV28; D is possibly TRBD1 (5 bases). In germline, CDR1 is MDHEN, CDR2 SYDVKM. The CDR3 sequence is 15 residues long. V was clipped by 5 bases and J by 1 base, with 12 bases between them.

J is TRBJ1-1 and V is TRBV28; 8 bases map to TRBD1. The trim removed 3 bases at V and 3 bases at J, leaving 9 bases unmatched. CDR1 and CDR2 from the germline V gene are MDHEN and SYDVKM. The CDR3 is 16 residues long. The CDR3 loop is CASSLDRVEGDTEAFF. The CDR3 nucleotides are TGTGCCAGCAGTTTGGACAGGGTAGAGGGTGACACTGAAGCTTTCTTT. Complete variable domain (other parts from reference TRBV28 and TRBJ1-1): DVKVTQSSRYLVKRTGEKVFLECVQDMDHENMFWYRQDPGLGLRLIYFSYDVKMKEKGDIPEGYSVSREKKERFSLILESASTNQTSMYLCASSLDRVEGDTEAFFGQGTRLTVV.

This sequence joins TRBV24-1 and TRBJ2-3; 8 nucleotides agree with TRBD2. The CDR3 is made up of 16 amino acids. The trim removed 5 bases at V and 4 bases at J, leaving 10 bases unmatched. CDR1 KGHDR and CDR2 SFDVKD come from the germline V gene. The CDR3 here is CATSATPGLVADTQYF. The DNA of the CDR3 is TGTGCCACCAGTGCGACCCCGGGACTAGTGGCAGATACGCAGTATTTT.

The rearrangement links TRBV6-5 to TRBJ1-6; 7 nucleotides match TRBD1. CDR3 length: 15 amino acids. V shed 6 bases and J 6 bases; nucleotides not matched to a gene: 8. Germline-derived CDR1 and CDR2 are MNHEY and SVGAGI. The CDR3, as DNA: TGTGCCAGCAGGAGACAGGGTTCGGGTAATTCACCCCTCCACTTT. This gives the protein CASRRQGSGNSPLHF.

The rearrangement joins TRBV5-1 to TRBJ1-5; tentatively, D is TRBD1 (5 bases). Germline V gives CDR1 SGHRS, CDR2 YFSETQ. Trimming pared 4 bases from V and 5 bases from J, leaving 13 bases between. This CDR3 is built from 14 residues. Written as DNA, the CDR3 is TGCGCCAGCAGCGGAGGGGACGGATATCAGCCCCAGCATTTT. It yields the protein CASSGGDGYQPQHF.

In its sample, this clone was seen a few times. The rearrangement joins TRBV25-1 to TRBJ2-5; unclear D gene. Germline CDR1 reads MGHDK; CDR2 reads SYGVNS. The CDR3 is made up of 13 amino acids. The ends were cut back, 7 bases at V and 5 bases at J, with 14 bases in the middle. CDR3 sequence (DNA): TGTGCCAGCAAAGCTATTGTCGGTGAGACCCAGTACTTC. Its protein is CASKAIVGETQYF.

Here the CDR3 reads CAIGTPNTGELFF. The CDR3 region has the DNA TGTGCCATCGGGACACCGAACACCGGGGAGCTGTTTTTT. The chain employs TRBV10-3 and TRBJ2-2, with D tentatively TRBD1 (6 bases). CDR1 ENHRY and CDR2 SYGVKD come from the germline V gene. V was shortened by 8 bases and J by 0 bases, with 7 bases between the two germline ends. The CDR3 is 13 amino acids.

The CDR3 is CASSRWGALHF. The CDR3 DNA reads as TGTGCCAGCAGCCGTTGGGGAGCCCTCCACTTT. V is TRBV5-6 and J is TRBJ1-6, with no clear D. The V gene's germline CDR1 is SGHDT and CDR2 YYEEEE. The V and J ends lost 4 bases and 14 bases respectively, with 10 bases between them. The CDR3 has 11 residues.

This chain joins TRBV20-1 and TRBJ2-1, with D perhaps TRBD2 (5 bases). Looked up from germline, CDR1 is DFQATT and CDR2 is SNEGSKA (reference sequence). V gave up 3 bases and J gave up 4 bases, with 7 bases separating them. CDR3 length equals 12 residues. The CDR3 spells CSASSEYNEQFF. The CDR3 DNA follows: TGCAGTGCTAGTAGCGAGTACAATGAGCAGTTCTTC.

This clone was detected only once. This chain connects TRBV19 to TRBJ2-1; TRBD2 agrees at 7 bases. The CDR3 is 15 amino acids. CDR1 LNHDA and CDR2 SQIVND come from the germline V gene (reference sequence). The V and J ends lost 3 bases and 7 bases, in that order; junction bases with no gene match: 9. CDR3 protein: CASSIGGSSGNEQFF. For the CDR3, the DNA is TGTGCCAGTAGTATCGGGGGGTCATCGGGGAATGAGCAGTTCTTC.

J is TRBJ1-5 and V is TRBV28; possibly TRBD1 for D (5 bases). Germline lookup yields CDR1 MDHEN and CDR2 SYDVKM. The CDR3 has 15 amino acids. Trimming stripped 5 bases from V and 2 bases from J, with 13 bases between. This chain's CDR3 is CASSGGGRGNQPQHF. The CDR3 bases are TGTGCCAGCAGTGGGGGGGGTAGGGGCAATCAGCCCCAGCATTTT. Filled out from reference TRBV28 and TRBJ1-5, the complete variable domain reads DVKVTQSSRYLVKRTGEKVFLECVQDMDHENMFWYRQDPGLGLRLIYFSYDVKMKEKGDIPEGYSVSREKKERFSLILESASTNQTSMYLCASSGGGRGNQPQHFGDGTRLSIL.

The V and J genes are TRBV11-3 and TRBJ2-4; D is unclear. V was cut by 2 bases and J by 5 bases, with 7 bases left in between. CDR3 length equals 13 residues. The V gene's germline CDR1 is SGHNT and CDR2 YENEEA. The CDR3 loop reads CASSLNSENIQYF. The CDR3 nucleotides are TGTGCCAGCAGCTTAAATTCAGAAAACATTCAGTACTTC. Supplemented by reference TRBV11-3 and TRBJ2-4, the full variable domain reads EAGVVQSPRYKIIEKKQPVAFWCNPISGHNTLYWYLQNLGQGPELLIRYENEEAVDDSQLPKDRFSAERLKGVDSTLKIQPAELGDSAVYLCASSLNSENIQYFGAGTRLSVL.

The genes are TRBV15 and TRBJ1-1; D might be TRBD1 (5 bases). Germline V lookup: CDR1 LNHNV, CDR2 YYDKDF (reference sequence). V was pared by 8 bases and J by 5 bases, with 15 bases between. This CDR3 region has 13 residues. The CDR3 sequence is CATRAQGGTEAFF. CDR3 bases: TGTGCCACCCGGGCTCAGGGAGGAACTGAAGCTTTCTTT.

The V and J genes are TRBV19 and TRBJ2-5; D not certain. V dropped 0 bases and J dropped 7 bases, with 12 bases sitting between them. CDR1 and CDR2 from the germline V gene are LNHDA and SQIVND (reference sequence). The CDR3 is made up of 14 amino acids. The CDR3 bases are TGTGCCAGTAGTATAGAGAATCGGTACGGGACCCAGTACTTC. Translated, it gives CASSIENRYGTQYF. The full variable domain, completed using reference TRBV19 and TRBJ2-5, is DGGITQSPKYLFRKEGQNVTLSCEQNLNHDAMYWYRQDPGQGLRLIYYSQIVNDFQKGDIAEGYSVSREKKESFPLTVTSAQKNPTAFYLCASSIENRYGTQYFGPGTRLLVL.

This clone is classed as hyperexpanded (1% or more). Other DNA variants within this sample encode the same CDR3. This chain connects TRBV27 to TRBJ1-5, with 10 bases that match TRBD1. The V gene's germline CDR1 is MNHEY and CDR2 SMNVEV (reference sequence). The CDR3 spans 16 residues. V was clipped by 6 bases and J by 9 bases; unmatched bases: 14. The CDR3 DNA is TGTGCCAGCAGACAGACAGGGGGCGCGAGACTTGGGCCCCAGCATTTT. Residues: CASRQTGGARLGPQHF.